This TCR beta chain was observed in a study of cytomegalovirus exposure and HLA in healthy donors. Study at large: Falling in the Caucasian-associated ancestry cluster were 81% of approximately 400 genotyped donors.

Study-wide results and limits: The authors later found TCR association rates varying by HLA locus, with DRB1 most and HLA-C fewest.

Sampled while nominally healthy, donors likely had unrecorded immune exposures. Researchers ran the PCR with 60 Vbeta and 13 Jbeta primers. Per the study methods: In a later analysis, about 9.9 million of approximately 86 million unique beta chains occurred in at least two donors. Profiling relied on immunoSEQ multiplex PCR, and the TCRdb table lists in-frame clones only, not all of them. For V, J and clone size, that table is used; D and trimming come from the DNA. The data show 130,000 or so clones, with 70% to 80% seen just once and roughly 1% held by the top ten. V was shortened by 4 bases and J by 5 bases, with 12 bases between the two germline ends. The CDR3 runs to 14 residues. Germline CDR1 reads MDHEN; CDR2 reads SYDVKM. A word on this clone: Its antigen is still unknown.

The chain employs TRBV28 and TRBJ1-5; maybe TRBD1 (6 bases). This TCR derives from an older woman in good health and CMV-seronegative. The specimen was PBMCs. The CDR3 spells CASSYQGFDQPQHF. The CDR3, as DNA: TGTGCCAGCAGTTATCAGGGGTTCGATCAGCCCCAGCATTTT.